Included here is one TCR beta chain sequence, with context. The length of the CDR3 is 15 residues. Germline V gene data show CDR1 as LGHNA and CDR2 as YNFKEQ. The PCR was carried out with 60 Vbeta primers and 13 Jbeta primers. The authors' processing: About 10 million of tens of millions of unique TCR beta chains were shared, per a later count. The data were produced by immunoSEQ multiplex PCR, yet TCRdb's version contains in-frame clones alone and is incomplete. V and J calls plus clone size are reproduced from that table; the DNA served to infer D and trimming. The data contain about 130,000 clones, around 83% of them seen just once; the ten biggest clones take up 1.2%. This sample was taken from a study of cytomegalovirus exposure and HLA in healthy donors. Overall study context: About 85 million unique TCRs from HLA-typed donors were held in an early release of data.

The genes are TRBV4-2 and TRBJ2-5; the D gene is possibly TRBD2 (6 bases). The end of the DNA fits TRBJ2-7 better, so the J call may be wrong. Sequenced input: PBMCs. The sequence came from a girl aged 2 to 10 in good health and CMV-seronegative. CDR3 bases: TGTGCCAGCAGCCAGGGAAGCGGAGGGAACTACGAGCAGTACTTC. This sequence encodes CASSQGSGGNYEQYF.